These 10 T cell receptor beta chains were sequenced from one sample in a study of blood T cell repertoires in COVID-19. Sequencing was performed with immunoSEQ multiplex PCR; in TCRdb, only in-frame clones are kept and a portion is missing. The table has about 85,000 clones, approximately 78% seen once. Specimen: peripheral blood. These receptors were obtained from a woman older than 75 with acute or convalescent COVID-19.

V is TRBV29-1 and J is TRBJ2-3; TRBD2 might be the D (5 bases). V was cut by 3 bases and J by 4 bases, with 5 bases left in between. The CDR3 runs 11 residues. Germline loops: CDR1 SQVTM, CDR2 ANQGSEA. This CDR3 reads CSVDGADTQYF. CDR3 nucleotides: TGCAGCGTTGACGGGGCAGATACGCAGTATTTT.

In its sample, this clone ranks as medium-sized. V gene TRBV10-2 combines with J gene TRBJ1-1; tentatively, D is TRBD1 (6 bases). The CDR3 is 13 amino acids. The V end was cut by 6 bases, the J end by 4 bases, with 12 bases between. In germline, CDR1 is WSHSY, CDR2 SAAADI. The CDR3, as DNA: TGCGCCAGCAGCGACAGGCCCTCCACTGAAGCTTTCTTT. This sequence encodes CASSDRPSTEAFF.

The CDR3 DNA is TGTGCCAGCAGCTTACTGCTCCCTAATGAAAAACTGTTTTTT. It yields the protein CASSLLLPNEKLFF. The gene calls are TRBV6-6 and TRBJ1-4; D gene unclear. This CDR3 has 14 residues. The germline gives CDR1 MNHNY, CDR2 SVGAGI (reference sequence). V lost 6 bases, J lost 3 bases, and 11 bases lay in between.

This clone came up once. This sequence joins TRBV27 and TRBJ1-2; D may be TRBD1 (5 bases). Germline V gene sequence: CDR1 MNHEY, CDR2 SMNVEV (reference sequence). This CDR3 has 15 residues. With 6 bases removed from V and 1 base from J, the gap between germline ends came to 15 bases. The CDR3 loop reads CASRRWSTDNYGYTF. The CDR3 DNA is TGTGCCAGCAGGAGATGGTCGACAGATAACTATGGCTACACCTTC.

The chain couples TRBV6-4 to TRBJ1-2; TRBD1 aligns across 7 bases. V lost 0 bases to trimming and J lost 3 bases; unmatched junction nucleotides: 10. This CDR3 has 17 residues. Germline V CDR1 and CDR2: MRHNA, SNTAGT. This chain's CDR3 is CASSDSRQGGTDYGYTF. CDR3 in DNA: TGTGCCAGCAGTGACTCCAGACAGGGTGGAACGGACTATGGCTACACCTTC.

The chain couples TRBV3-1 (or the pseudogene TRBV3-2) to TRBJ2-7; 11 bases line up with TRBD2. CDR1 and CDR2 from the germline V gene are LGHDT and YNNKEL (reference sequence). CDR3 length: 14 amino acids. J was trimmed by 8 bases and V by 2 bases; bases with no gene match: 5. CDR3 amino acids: CASSQRLAGPQQYF. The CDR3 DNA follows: TGTGCCAGCAGCCAAAGACTAGCGGGACCCCAGCAGTACTTC.

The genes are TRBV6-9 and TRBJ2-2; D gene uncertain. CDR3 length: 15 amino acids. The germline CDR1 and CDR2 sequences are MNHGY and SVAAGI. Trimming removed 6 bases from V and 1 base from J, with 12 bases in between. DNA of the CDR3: TGTGCCAGCAGGACCCCGGGTGGGAACACCGGGGAGCTGTTTTTT. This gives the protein CASRTPGGNTGELFF.

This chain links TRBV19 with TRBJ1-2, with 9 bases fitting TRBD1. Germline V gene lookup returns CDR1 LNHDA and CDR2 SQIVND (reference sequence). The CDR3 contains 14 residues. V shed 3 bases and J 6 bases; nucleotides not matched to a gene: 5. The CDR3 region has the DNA TGTGCCAGTAGTATGGGACAGGGCGGGAATGGCTACACCTTC. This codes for CASSMGQGGNGYTF. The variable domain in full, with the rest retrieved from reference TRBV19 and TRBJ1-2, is DGGITQSPKYLFRKEGQNVTLSCEQNLNHDAMYWYRQDPGQGLRLIYYSQIVNDFQKGDIAEGYSVSREKKESFPLTVTSAQKNPTAFYLCASSMGQGGNGYTFGSGTRLTVV.

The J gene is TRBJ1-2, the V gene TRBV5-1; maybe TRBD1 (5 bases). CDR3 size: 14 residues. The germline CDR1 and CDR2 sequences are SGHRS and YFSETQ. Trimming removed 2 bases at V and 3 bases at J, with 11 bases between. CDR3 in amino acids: CASSLSGVYYGYTF. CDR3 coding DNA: TGCGCCAGCAGCTTATCGGGGGTCTACTATGGCTACACCTTC.

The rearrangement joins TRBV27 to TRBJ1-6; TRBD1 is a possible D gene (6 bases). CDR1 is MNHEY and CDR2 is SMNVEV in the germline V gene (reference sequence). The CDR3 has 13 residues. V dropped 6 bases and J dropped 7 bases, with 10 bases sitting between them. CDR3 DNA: TGTGCCAGCAGCCCCGACAGGAATTCACCCCTCCACTTT. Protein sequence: CASSPDRNSPLHF.